This TCR beta chain stems from a study of quantifying T cell responses using KT2 cells. Study-wide background: Reverse transcription used primers in the TCR alpha and beta constant regions. The second PCR was a qPCR stopped at a predetermined fluorescence threshold.

An oligo carrying a UMI was ligated to the cDNA 3' end. The first PCR ran 4 to 5 cycles with an equimolar RC1.1 and RC1.2 beta primer mix. A single record per CDR3 protein comes from TCRdb applying MiXCR to the UMI-ligation and nested PCR reads. The data show 39,000 or so distinct CDR3 sequences, about 17% seen once. Germline V gene data show CDR1 as MNHEY and CDR2 as SVGAGI. The CDR3 extends over 14 amino acids. V lost 2 bases, J lost 4 bases, and 12 bases lay in between. Unfractionated PBMC were spiked with known numbers of KT2 clone cells. The gene calls are TRBV6-5 and TRBJ2-7; D is uncertain. The sequence was obtained from a human donor. Source material: PBMCs spiked with cells of the T cell clone KT2. The CDR3 nucleotides read TGTGCCAGCAGTTACATCGGAGCTCGGTACGAGCAGTACTTC. Translating gives CASSYIGARYEQYF.